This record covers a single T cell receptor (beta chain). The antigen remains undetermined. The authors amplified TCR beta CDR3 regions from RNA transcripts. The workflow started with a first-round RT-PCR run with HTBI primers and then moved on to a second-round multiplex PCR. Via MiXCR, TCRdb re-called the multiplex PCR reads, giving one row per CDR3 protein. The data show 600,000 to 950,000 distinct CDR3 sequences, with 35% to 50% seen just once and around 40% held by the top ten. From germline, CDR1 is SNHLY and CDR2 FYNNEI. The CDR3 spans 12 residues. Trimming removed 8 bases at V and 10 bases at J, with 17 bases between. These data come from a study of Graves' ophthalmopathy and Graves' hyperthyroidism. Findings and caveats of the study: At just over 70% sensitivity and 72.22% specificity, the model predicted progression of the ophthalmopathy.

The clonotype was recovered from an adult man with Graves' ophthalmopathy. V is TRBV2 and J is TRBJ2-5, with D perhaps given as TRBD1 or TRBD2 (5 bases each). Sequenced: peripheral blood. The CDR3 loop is CASGWETADQYF. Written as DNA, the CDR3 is TGTGCCAGCGGTTGGGAGACAGCTGACCAGTACTTC.